A selection of T cell receptor beta chains follows, all from one sample in a study of beta chain features in type 1 diabetes. Assay used: immunoSEQ multiplex PCR; TCRdb lists only in-frame clones, some missing. The repertoire holds 200,000 to 300,000 clones, with about 63% as singletons. The source material was naive CD4+ T cells from blood. These TCRs come from a man aged 25-45 years in good health. Both conserved end residues are part of each CDR3. Each record gives: CDR3 protein, CDR3 DNA, clone size, J gene, D gene, V gene. A D gene is named only where the DNA matches it firmly. Size is omitted from some rows. Given values are once, few, many or a class for expanded clones.

CASSLVAGSVAGELFF | TGTGCCAGCAGCTTGGTAGCGGGATCTGTGGCCGGGGAGCTGTTTTTT | - | TRBJ2-2 | TRBD2 | TRBV5-4
CATSRDYNNEQFF | TGTGCCACCAGCAGAGACTATAACAATGAGCAGTTCTTC | few | TRBJ2-1 | - | TRBV15
CASSQDLMDRSFF | TGCGCCAGCAGCCAAGATTTAATGGACCGATCGTTCTTC | - | TRBJ2-1 | - | TRBV4-3
CASSPDRGSNEQFF | TGTGCCAGCAGCCCGGACAGGGGAAGCAATGAGCAGTTCTTC | - | TRBJ2-1 | TRBD1 | TRBV7-2
CASSEPQRQGGYTF | TGTGCCAGCAGTGAACCCCAAAGACAGGGAGGCTACACCTTC | - | TRBJ1-2 | TRBD1 | TRBV25-1
CATSRGIGLAGGDEQFF | TGTGCCACCAGCAGAGGTATTGGCCTAGCGGGAGGGGATGAGCAGTTCTTC | once | TRBJ2-1 | TRBD2 | TRBV15
CASLGYSATEAFF | TGTGCCAGCCTCGGGTATTCCGCCACTGAAGCTTTCTTT | - | TRBJ1-1 | - | TRBV25-1
CASSSRWTGNEQYF | TGTGCCAGCAGCTCCAGGTGGACAGGGAATGAGCAGTACTTC | - | TRBJ2-7 | TRBD1 | TRBV7-2
CALLAGSYEQYF | TGTGCCTTACTAGCGGGGTCCTACGAGCAGTACTTC | - | TRBJ2-7 | TRBD2 | TRBV30
CASSLPGGEQYF | TGTGCCAGCAGCTTGCCAGGGGGCGAGCAGTACTTC | few | TRBJ2-7 | TRBD1 | TRBV7-2
CASSPTGPRVGTDTQYF | TGTGCCAGCAGCCCAACTGGCCCCCGGGTGGGCACAGATACGCAGTATTTT | - | TRBJ2-3 | - | TRBV7-9
CAWDTSGRRDTQYF | TGTGCCTGGGATACTAGCGGGAGGAGAGATACGCAGTATTTT | - | TRBJ2-3 | TRBD2 | TRBV30
CAISFTAGLADYNEQFF | TGTGCCATCAGCTTCACGGCCGGACTAGCGGATTACAATGAGCAGTTCTTC | - | TRBJ2-1 | TRBD2 | TRBV10-3
CASSLQGRTEAFF | TGTGCCAGCAGTTTACAGGGGCGAACTGAAGCTTTCTTT | - | TRBJ1-1 | - | TRBV28
CSVEGTSGANSYEQYF | TGCAGCGTTGAAGGGACTAGCGGGGCAAACTCCTACGAGCAGTACTTC | - | TRBJ2-7 | TRBD2 | TRBV29-1
CASSPPTSGSTDTQYF | TGCGCCAGCAGTCCCCCGACTAGCGGGAGCACAGATACGCAGTATTTT | - | TRBJ2-3 | TRBD2 | TRBV10-2
CASSRERRYSNQPQHF | TGCGCCAGCAGCCGTGAGCGAAGGTATAGCAATCAGCCCCAGCATTTT | few | TRBJ1-5 | - | TRBV5-1
CASSLVLAGNTGELFF | TGCGCCAGCAGCTTGGTACTAGCGGGGAACACCGGGGAGCTGTTTTTT | - | TRBJ2-2 | TRBD2 | TRBV5-1
CASSSQIQGPPNTGELFF | TGTGCCAGCAGTTCGCAGATACAGGGGCCACCCAACACCGGGGAGCTGTTTTTT | - | TRBJ2-2 | TRBD1 | TRBV5-4
CAWSKTGGFTDTQYF | TGTGCCTGGAGTAAAACAGGGGGTTTCACAGATACGCAGTATTTT | - | TRBJ2-3 | TRBD1 | TRBV30
CASRRTLLEQFF | TGTGCCAGCAGACGGACTCTTCTTGAGCAGTTCTTC | - | TRBJ2-1 | - | TRBV7-9
CASGPGRAGYEQYF | TGTGCCAGCGGACCGGGACGGGCGGGGTACGAGCAGTACTTC | - | TRBJ2-7 | - | TRBV27
CASSPRPGQQETQYF | TGTGCCAGCAGCCCACGGCCGGGACAACAAGAGACCCAGTACTTC | few | TRBJ2-5 | - | TRBV7-2
CASSLERHNEQFF | TGTGCCAGCAGCTTAGAACGACATAATGAGCAGTTCTTC | - | TRBJ2-1 | - | TRBV7-2
CASSQSPAGQLVTDTQYF | TGCGCCAGCAGTCAATCTCCGGCAGGGCAGTTAGTGACAGATACGCAGTATTTT | - | TRBJ2-3 | - | TRBV23-1
CSVGEGGSFYEQYF | TGCAGCGTTGGTGAGGGGGGCAGCTTCTACGAGCAGTACTTC | - | TRBJ2-7 | - | TRBV29-1
CTIGDRDHNEQFF | TGTACGATCGGAGACAGGGACCACAATGAGCAGTTCTTC | - | TRBJ2-1 | - | TRBV21-1
CASSPSGRAYNEQFF | TGTGCCAGCAGCCCGAGCGGGAGGGCTTACAATGAGCAGTTCTTC | - | TRBJ2-1 | TRBD2 | TRBV7-2
CAWSFRSSGANVLTF | TGTGCCTGGAGTTTTCGCAGCTCTGGGGCCAACGTCCTGACTTTC | few | TRBJ2-6 | - | TRBV30
CASSESGSGSPLHF | TGTGCCAGCAGTGAATCAGGGTCGGGTTCACCCCTCCACTTT | - | TRBJ1-6 | - | TRBV6-1
CASSSGTGNRGEQYF | TGTGCCAGCAGTTCCGGGACAGGGAATAGGGGCGAGCAGTACTTC | - | TRBJ2-7 | TRBD1 | TRBV6-1
CASSLVGGQYF | TGTGCCAGCAGCTTAGTGGGCGGGCAGTACTTC | - | TRBJ2-7 | - | TRBV7-2
CSVKGRTNEKLFF | TGCAGCGTTAAAGGGAGGACTAATGAAAAACTGTTTTTT | - | TRBJ1-4 | - | TRBV29-1
CASSLISGRSYEQYF | TGTGCCAGCAGCTTGATTAGCGGGAGATCCTACGAGCAGTACTTC | - | TRBJ2-7 | TRBD2 | TRBV7-9
CASSASGVYVETQYF | TGTGCCAGCAGCGCTAGCGGGGTTTATGTAGAGACCCAGTACTTC | - | TRBJ2-5 | TRBD2 | TRBV9
CAWSTLSHNEQFF | TGTGCCTGGAGTACCCTGAGCCACAATGAGCAGTTCTTC | - | TRBJ2-1 | - | TRBV30
CAWSAGARTDTQYF | TGTGCCTGGAGTGCGGGGGCTCGTACAGATACGCAGTATTTT | - | TRBJ2-3 | - | TRBV30
CAWKWRDEQFF | TGTGCCTGGAAGTGGCGCGATGAGCAGTTCTTC | - | TRBJ2-1 | - | TRBV30
CASSLTGGDYGYTF | TGTGCCAGCAGTTTAACGGGGGGTGACTATGGCTACACCTTC | - | TRBJ1-2 | - | TRBV28
CAGQRVGDEQYF | TGTGCCGGACAGAGGGTCGGCGACGAGCAGTACTTC | - | TRBJ2-7 | - | TRBV6-1
CASSQTGTREQYF | TGTGCCAGCAGCCAGACCGGGACCCGAGAGCAGTACTTC | - | TRBJ2-7 | - | TRBV28
CASSRGGVNTEAFF | TGTGCCAGCAGCCGCGGCGGGGTAAACACTGAAGCTTTCTTT | - | TRBJ1-1 | - | TRBV7-9
CASSILATSTDTQYF | TGTGCCAGCAGCATACTAGCGACGAGCACAGATACGCAGTATTTT | - | TRBJ2-3 | TRBD2 | TRBV7-6
CASSYGLAVFQETQYF | TGTGCCAGCAGCTACGGACTAGCGGTGTTCCAAGAGACCCAGTACTTC | - | TRBJ2-5 | TRBD2 | TRBV7-9
CASSLDTNTEAFF | TGCGCCAGCAGCTTGGACACGAACACTGAAGCTTTCTTT | - | TRBJ1-1 | - | TRBV5-1
CSAKGLFLEKLFF | TGCAGCGCTAAGGGCCTTTTCCTCGAAAAACTGTTTTTT | few | TRBJ1-4 | - | TRBV29-1
CASSLDRIHTDTQYF | TGTGCCAGCAGCTTAGACAGGATCCACACAGATACGCAGTATTTT | - | TRBJ2-3 | - | TRBV7-2
CASSQQPGTVGDTQYF | TGTGCCAGCAGCCAACAACCCGGGACAGTAGGAGATACGCAGTATTTT | - | TRBJ2-3 | TRBD1 | TRBV14
CASSPTSYEQYF | TGTGCCAGCAGCCCCACCTCCTACGAGCAGTACTTC | once | TRBJ2-7 | - | TRBV7-2
CASSATSGRGNEQFF | TGTGCCAGCAGCGCAACTAGCGGGAGAGGCAATGAGCAGTTCTTC | - | TRBJ2-1 | TRBD2 | TRBV7-2
CASTSSPRQETQYF | TGTGCCAGCACCTCGTCCCCGCGGCAAGAGACCCAGTACTTC | - | TRBJ2-5 | - | TRBV9
CASSDLPGIYNEQFF | TGTGCCAGCAGTGACCTACCGGGGATCTACAATGAGCAGTTCTTC | - | TRBJ2-1 | - | TRBV25-1
CAWKGRSNTEAFF | TGTGCCTGGAAGGGCAGATCGAACACTGAAGCTTTCTTT | - | TRBJ1-1 | - | TRBV30
CASSHRAGETQYF | TGCGCCAGCAGCCACAGAGCGGGAGAGACCCAGTACTTC | once | TRBJ2-5 | - | TRBV5-1
CASSVALTDTQYF | TGTGCCAGCAGCGTAGCTCTCACAGATACGCAGTATTTT | - | TRBJ2-3 | - | TRBV9
CSVERLPDRGEQFF | TGCAGCGTTGAAAGGCTCCCCGACCGGGGTGAGCAGTTCTTC | - | TRBJ2-1 | - | TRBV29-1
CASSLEWLVDEQFF | TGCGCCAGCAGCCTTGAATGGCTAGTCGATGAGCAGTTCTTC | - | TRBJ2-1 | - | TRBV4-3
CASSGPGGSPAKNIQYF | TGTGCCAGCAGCGGACCAGGTGGGTCCCCGGCCAAAAACATTCAGTACTTC | - | TRBJ2-4 | - | TRBV9
CASSPSGGSNTGELFF | TGTGCCAGCAGCCCTAGCGGCGGATCGAACACCGGGGAGCTGTTTTTT | few | TRBJ2-2 | TRBD2 | TRBV13